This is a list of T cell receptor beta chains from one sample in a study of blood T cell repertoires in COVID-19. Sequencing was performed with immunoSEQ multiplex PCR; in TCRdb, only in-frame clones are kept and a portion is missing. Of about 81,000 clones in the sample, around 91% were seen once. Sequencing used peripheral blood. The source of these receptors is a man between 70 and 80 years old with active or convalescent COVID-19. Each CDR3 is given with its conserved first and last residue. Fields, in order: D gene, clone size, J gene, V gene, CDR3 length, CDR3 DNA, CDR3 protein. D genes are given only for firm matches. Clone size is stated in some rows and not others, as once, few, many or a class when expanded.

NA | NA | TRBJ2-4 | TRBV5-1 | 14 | TGCGCCAGCAGCTTGGGGGGGCCCGAAAACATTCAGTACTTC | CASSLGGPENIQYF
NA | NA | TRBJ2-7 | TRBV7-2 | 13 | TGTGCCAGCAGCCTAGACGGAGGCTACGAGCAGTACTTC | CASSLDGGYEQYF
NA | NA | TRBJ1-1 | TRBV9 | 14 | TGTGCCAGCAGCGTAGATCCTAGAAAGACTGAAGCTTTCTTT | CASSVDPRKTEAFF
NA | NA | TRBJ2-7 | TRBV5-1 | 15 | TGCGCCAGCAGCCCCAGCGCACCTGGCTCCTACGAGCAGTACTTC | CASSPSAPGSYEQYF
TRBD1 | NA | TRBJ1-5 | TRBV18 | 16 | TGTGCCAGCTCACTCCCGGGACAGGGTAACCATCAGCCCCAGCATTTT | CASSLPGQGNHQPQHF
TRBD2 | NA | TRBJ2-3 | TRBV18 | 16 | TGTGCCAGCTCACCCAAAGCGGGGGGTAACACAGATACGCAGTATTTT | CASSPKAGGNTDTQYF
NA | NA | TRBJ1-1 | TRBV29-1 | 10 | TGCAGCGCCGGCGCAACTGAAGCTTTCTTT | CSAGATEAFF
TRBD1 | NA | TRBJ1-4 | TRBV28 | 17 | TGTGCCAGCAGTACCGGGACAGGGGTTAGGGCTAATGAAAAACTGTTTTTT | CASSTGTGVRANEKLFF
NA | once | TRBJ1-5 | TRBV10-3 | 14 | TGTGCCATCAGTGAGCAGGGCCGCAATCAGCCCCAGCATTTT | CAISEQGRNQPQHF
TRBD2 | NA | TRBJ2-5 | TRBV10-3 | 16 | TGTGCCATCTCACTCGGGCTAGCGGGGGGACAAGAGACCCAGTACTTC | CAISLGLAGGQETQYF
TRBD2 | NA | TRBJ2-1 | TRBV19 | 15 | TGTGCCAGTAGTGTCGGGACTAGAGGCTTGGGTGAGCAGTTCTTC | CASSVGTRGLGEQFF
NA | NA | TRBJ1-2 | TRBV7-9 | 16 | TGTGCCAGCAGCTTAGGTGGCCGGGGGGCAAACTATGGCTACACCTTC | CASSLGGRGANYGYTF
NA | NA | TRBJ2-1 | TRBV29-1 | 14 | TGCAGCGTTTCATCGGTAAGCTACCTCAATGAGCAGTTCTTC | CSVSSVSYLNEQFF
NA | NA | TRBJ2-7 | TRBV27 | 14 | TGTGCCAGCAGTTTATCGGTCAGGGCGGGGGAGCAGTACTTC | CASSLSVRAGEQYF
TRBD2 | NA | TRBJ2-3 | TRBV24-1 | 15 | TGTGCCACCAGTGACCCACGGGGGGTGGCAGATACGCAGTATTTT | CATSDPRGVADTQYF
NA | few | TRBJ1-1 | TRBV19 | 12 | TGTGCCAGTAGTATGGGAGGGACTGAAGCTTTCTTT | CASSMGGTEAFF
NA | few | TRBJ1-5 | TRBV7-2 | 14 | TGTGCCAGCAGCTTAGTCGGGAGCAATCAGCCCCAGCATTTT | CASSLVGSNQPQHF
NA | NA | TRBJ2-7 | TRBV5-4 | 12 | TGTGCCAGCAGCCAATACCCCGGCGAGCAGTACTTC | CASSQYPGEQYF
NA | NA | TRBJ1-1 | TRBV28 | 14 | TGTGCCAGCAGTTTGGACAGCCCGGGGACCGAAGCTTTCTTT | CASSLDSPGTEAFF
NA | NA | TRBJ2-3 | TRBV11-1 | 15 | TGTGCCAGCAGCGCAAGGGGCTGGGGCACAGATACGCAGTATTTT | CASSARGWGTDTQYF
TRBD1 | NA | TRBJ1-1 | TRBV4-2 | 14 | TGTGCCAGCAGCTCCGGACAGGGTGACACTGAAGCTTTCTTT | CASSSGQGDTEAFF
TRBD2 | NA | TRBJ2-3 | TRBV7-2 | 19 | TGTGCCAGCAGCTTAGAAACTAGCCCCCTAGCGGGGGGCACAGATACGCAGTATTTT | CASSLETSPLAGGTDTQYF
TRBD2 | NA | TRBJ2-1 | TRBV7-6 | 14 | TGTGCCAGCAGCCGGGGAGGGACCTACAATGAGCAGTTCTTC | CASSRGGTYNEQFF
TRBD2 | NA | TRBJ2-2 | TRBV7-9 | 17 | TGTGCCAGCAGCCCGACCACGGGGGGGATTATCGACGGGGAGCTGTTTTTT | CASSPTTGGIIDGELFF
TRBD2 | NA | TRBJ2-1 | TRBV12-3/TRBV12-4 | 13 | TGTGCCAGCAGTTTCCCTAGCGGTGGTGAGCAGTTCTTC | CASSFPSGGEQFF
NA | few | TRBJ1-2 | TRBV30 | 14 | TGTGCCTGGTTTACAGGGACCCGTAACTATGGCTACACCTTC | CAWFTGTRNYGYTF
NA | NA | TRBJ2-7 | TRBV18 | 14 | TGTGCCAGCTCACCACTTGGACAGCACTACGAGCAGTACTTC | CASSPLGQHYEQYF
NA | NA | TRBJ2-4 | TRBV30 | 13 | TGTGCCTGGAGTGTACGTAGCATTAACATTCAGTACTTC | CAWSVRSINIQYF
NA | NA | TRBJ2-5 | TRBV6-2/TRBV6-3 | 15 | TGTGCCAGCACCCCATGGGACATGAGACAAGAGACCCAGTACTTC | CASTPWDMRQETQYF
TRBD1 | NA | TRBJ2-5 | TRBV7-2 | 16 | TGTGCCAGCAGCCCCCGACGGCAGGGGGCAAGAGAGACCCAGTACTTC | CASSPRRQGARETQYF
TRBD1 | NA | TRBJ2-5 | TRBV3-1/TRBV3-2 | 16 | TGTGCCAGCAGGGCCCGGGACAGGGGGCTCCTGGAGACCCAGTACTTC | CASRARDRGLLETQYF
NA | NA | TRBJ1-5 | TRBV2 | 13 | TGTGCCAGCTTAGTAGGAGAGGATCAGCCCCAGCATTTT | CASLVGEDQPQHF
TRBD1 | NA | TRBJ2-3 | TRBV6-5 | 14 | TGTGCCAGCTCTTGGGGACAGACCACAGATACGCAGTATTTT | CASSWGQTTDTQYF
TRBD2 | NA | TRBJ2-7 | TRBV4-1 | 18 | TGCGCCAGCAGCCAACCCGGACTAGCGGGGGGGAGAATCCACGAGCAGTACTTC | CASSQPGLAGGRIHEQYF
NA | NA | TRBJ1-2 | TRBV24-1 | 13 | TGTGCCACATCGGACAAAGCACACTATGGCTACACCTTC | CATSDKAHYGYTF
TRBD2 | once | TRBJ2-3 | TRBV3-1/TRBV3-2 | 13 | TGTGCCAGCAGCCAAGCGCGGGGGAATACGCAGTATTTT | CASSQARGNTQYF
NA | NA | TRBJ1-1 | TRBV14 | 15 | TGTGCCAGCAGCCACCACGGGACTCGCAACACTGAAGCTTTCTTT | CASSHHGTRNTEAFF
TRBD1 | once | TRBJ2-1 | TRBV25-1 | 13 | TGTGCCAGCTGGGACAGAGGATACAATGAGCAGTTCTTC | CASWDRGYNEQFF
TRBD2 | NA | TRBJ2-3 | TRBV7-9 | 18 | TGTGCCAGCAGCTACCCCCTCGCGGGAGCGGGGGGCACAGATACGCAGTATTTT | CASSYPLAGAGGTDTQYF
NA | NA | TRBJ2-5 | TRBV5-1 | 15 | TGCGCCAGCACCACCGGCGGGACTCCTAGGGAGACCCAGTACTTC | CASTTGGTPRETQYF
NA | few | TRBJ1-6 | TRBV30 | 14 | TGTGCCTGTGATCGCCAGGGGAGCGATTCACCCCTCCACTTT | CACDRQGSDSPLHF
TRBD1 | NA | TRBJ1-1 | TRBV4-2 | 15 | TGTGCCAGCAGCCAAGATTCGGGCAGGGGGCGGGAAACTTTCTTT | CASSQDSGRGRETFF
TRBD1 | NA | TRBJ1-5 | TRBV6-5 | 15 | TGTGCCAGCAGGCCCTCCGGGACAGGCAATCAGCCCCAGCATTTT | CASRPSGTGNQPQHF
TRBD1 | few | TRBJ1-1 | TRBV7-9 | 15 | TGTGCCAGCAGCAGAACAGGGGGCGATTGGACTGAAGCTTTCTTT | CASSRTGGDWTEAFF
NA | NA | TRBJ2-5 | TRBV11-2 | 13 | TGTGCCAGCAGCCAAATCAACCAAGAGACCCAGTACTTC | CASSQINQETQYF
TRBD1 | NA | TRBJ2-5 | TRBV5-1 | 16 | TGCGCCAGCAGCTCTCAGGGGGCTTCTTACCAAGAGACCCAGTACTTC | CASSSQGASYQETQYF
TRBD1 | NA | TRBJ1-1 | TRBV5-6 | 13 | TGTGCCAGCAGCTTGGAAGGGACAGGGGAAGCTTTCTTT | CASSLEGTGEAFF
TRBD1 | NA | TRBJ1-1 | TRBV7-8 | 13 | TGTGCCAGCAGCCGAGGGGACAGGGGTGTGGCTTTCTTT | CASSRGDRGVAFF